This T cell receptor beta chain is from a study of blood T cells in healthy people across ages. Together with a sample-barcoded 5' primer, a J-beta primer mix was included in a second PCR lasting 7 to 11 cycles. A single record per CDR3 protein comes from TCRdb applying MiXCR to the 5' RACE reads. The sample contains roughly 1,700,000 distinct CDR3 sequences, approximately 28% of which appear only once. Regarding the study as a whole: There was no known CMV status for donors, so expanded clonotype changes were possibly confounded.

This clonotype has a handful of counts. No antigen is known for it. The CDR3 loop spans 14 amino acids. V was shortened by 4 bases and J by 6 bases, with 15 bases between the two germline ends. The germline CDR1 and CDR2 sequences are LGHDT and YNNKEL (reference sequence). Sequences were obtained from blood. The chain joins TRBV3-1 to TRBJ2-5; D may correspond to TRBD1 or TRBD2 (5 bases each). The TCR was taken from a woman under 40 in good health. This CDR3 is CASSPGGSGKTQYF. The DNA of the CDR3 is TGTGCCAGCAGCCCTGGGGGATCGGGAAAGACCCAGTACTTC.